This T cell receptor beta chain is drawn from a study of blood T cell repertoires in COVID-19. Study as a whole: Acute and convalescent COVID-19 specimens originated in the United States, Italy and Spain.

The study assigned cohorts using participant-reported clinical history. As processed by the authors: Amplified reference gene primers provided the basis for estimating nucleated cell counts. The repertoire was sequenced with immunoSEQ multiplex PCR; TCRdb's copy has only in-frame clones and lacks some. V and J calls and clone size are given by that table; D and trimming were obtained from the DNA. The sample lists around 400,000 clones; about 89% were seen once. Losses at the gene ends were 3 bases for V and 2 bases for J; bases not matched to a gene: 3. CDR3 size: 15 residues. Germline CDR1 and CDR2: KGHSH and LQKENI.

This TCR was recovered from a woman aged 40-49 years who had been exposed to COVID-19. The chain recombines TRBV18 with TRBJ2-1; TRBD2 matches 8 bases. Specimen: PBMCs or T cells enriched from blood (not recorded which). Here the CDR3 DNA reads TGTGCCAGCTCACCCGGCGGGGGGACCTACAATGAGCAGTTCTTC. It codes for CASSPGGGTYNEQFF.